This TCR beta chain was recovered during a study of blood T cell repertoires in COVID-19. V gave up 3 bases and J gave up 5 bases, with 7 bases separating them. Germline CDR1 is SGHDN and CDR2 is FVKESK. The CDR3 loop spans 13 amino acids. TCRdb's table, derived via immunoSEQ multiplex PCR, lists solely in-frame clones and lacks some. The sample has some 180,000 clones; approximately 90% are singletons. The material sequenced was peripheral blood. The chain carries TRBV14 and TRBJ1-4; a weak D match, TRBD1 (5 bases). The clonotype was recovered from a man aged 50-60 years who had recovered from COVID-19. This CDR3 reads CASSQGLNEKLFF. The CDR3 coding sequence is TGTGCCAGCAGCCAGGGGCTAAATGAAAAACTGTTTTTT.